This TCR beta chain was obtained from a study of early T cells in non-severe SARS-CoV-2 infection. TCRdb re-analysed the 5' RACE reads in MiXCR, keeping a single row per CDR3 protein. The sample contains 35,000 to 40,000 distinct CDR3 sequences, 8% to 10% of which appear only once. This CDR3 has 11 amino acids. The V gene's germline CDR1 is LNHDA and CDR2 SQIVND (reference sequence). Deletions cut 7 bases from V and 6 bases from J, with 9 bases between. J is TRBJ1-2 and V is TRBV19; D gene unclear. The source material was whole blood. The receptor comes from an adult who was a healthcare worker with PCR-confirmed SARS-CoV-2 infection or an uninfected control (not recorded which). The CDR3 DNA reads TGTGCCAGTAACCGGGAAAATGGCTACACCTTC. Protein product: CASNRENGYTF.